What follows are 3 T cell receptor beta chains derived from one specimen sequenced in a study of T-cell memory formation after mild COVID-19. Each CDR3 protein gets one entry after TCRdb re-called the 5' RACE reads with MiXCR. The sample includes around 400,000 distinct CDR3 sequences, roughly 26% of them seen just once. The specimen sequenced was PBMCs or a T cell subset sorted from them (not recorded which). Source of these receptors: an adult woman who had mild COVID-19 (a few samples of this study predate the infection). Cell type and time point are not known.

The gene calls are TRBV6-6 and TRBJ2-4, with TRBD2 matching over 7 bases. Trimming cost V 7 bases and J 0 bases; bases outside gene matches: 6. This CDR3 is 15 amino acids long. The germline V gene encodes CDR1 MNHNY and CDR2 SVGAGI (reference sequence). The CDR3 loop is CASTGGLIAKNIQYF. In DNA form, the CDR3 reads TGTGCCAGCACCGGGGGGTTGATAGCCAAAAACATTCAGTACTTC.

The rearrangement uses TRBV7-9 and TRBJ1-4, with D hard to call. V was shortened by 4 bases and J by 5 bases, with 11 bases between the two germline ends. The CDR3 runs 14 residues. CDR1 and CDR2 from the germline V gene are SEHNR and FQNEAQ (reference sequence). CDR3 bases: TGTGCCAGCAGCTCCCCGGGGAGGAATGAAAAACTGTTTTTT. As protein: CASSSPGRNEKLFF.

CDR3 coding DNA: TGTGCCAGCAGCTTAGATTCTTTGGGGGGCACCGGGGAGCTGTTTTTT. Translating it yields CASSLDSLGGTGELFF. The V gene is TRBV11-2, the J gene TRBJ2-2, with D possibly matching TRBD2 (6 bases). CDR3 length: 16 residues. Germline loops: CDR1 SGHAT, CDR2 FQNNGV. Trimming took off 0 bases at V and 4 bases at J, with 12 bases between the two ends.